The 26 T cell receptor beta chains below all came from one sample that was sequenced in a study of blood T cell repertoires in COVID-19. Generated by immunoSEQ multiplex PCR, the TCRdb table keeps only in-frame clones and is missing some. The table shows roughly 300,000 clones, with approximately 85% occurring only once. Sequenced: peripheral blood. The receptors derive from a man aged 18 to 29 with active or convalescent COVID-19.

The rearrangement uses TRBV29-1 and TRBJ2-4, with TRBD1 matching over 7 bases. The length of the CDR3 is 13 residues. Germline V CDR1 and CDR2: SQVTM, ANQGSEA. The V segment lost 7 bases and the J segment 8 bases; nucleotides outside the gene matches: 11. DNA for the CDR3: TGCAGCGGGATTTCGGGACAGCTGGACATTCAGTACTTC. Residues: CSGISGQLDIQYF.

A word on this clone: This sample also contains other DNA sequences that code for the same CDR3. The rearrangement links TRBV15 to TRBJ2-7; maybe TRBD2 (7 bases). Between the trimmed V and J ends, which lost 1 base and 7 bases, there was a span of 14 bases. CDR3 length equals 14 residues. From germline, CDR1 is LNHNV and CDR2 YYDKDF (reference sequence). In DNA form, the CDR3 reads TGTGCCACCAGCAGAGGGGAGGGGGGGAGGGAGCAGTACTTC. It is translated as CATSRGEGGREQYF. The variable domain in full, with the rest retrieved from reference TRBV15 and TRBJ2-7, is DAMVIQNPRYQVTQFGKPVTLSCSQTLNHNVMYWYQQKSSQAPKLLFHYYDKDFNNEADTPDNFQSRRPNTSFCFLDIRSPGLGDTAMYLCATSRGEGGREQYFGPGTRLTVT.

The J gene is TRBJ1-1, the V gene TRBV6-2 or TRBV6-3; TRBD1 matches at 9 bases. Germline V gene sequence: CDR1 MNHEY, CDR2 SVGEGT. The V and J ends lost 0 bases and 3 bases, in that order; junction bases with no gene match: 11. CDR3 length equals 18 residues. The CDR3 DNA follows: TGTGCCAGCAGTTACTCGATGTTTGGGGACAGGGCGGACACTGAAGCTTTCTTT. It specifies CASSYSMFGDRADTEAFF.

This clone turned up a few times. The rearrangement joins TRBV13 to TRBJ1-1; 9 bases match TRBD1. From germline, CDR1 is PRHDT and CDR2 FYEKMQ (reference sequence). The V gene end was trimmed by 3 bases and the J gene end by 0 bases; junction bases not matched to a gene: 5. The CDR3 sequence is 16 residues long. The CDR3, as DNA: TGTGCCAGCAGCTTGGCCGGGACAGGGATGAACACTGAAGCTTTCTTT. Encoded protein: CASSLAGTGMNTEAFF.

The V and J genes are TRBV6-2 or TRBV6-3 and TRBJ2-1; 7 nucleotides agree with TRBD1. V trimming: 4 bases; J trimming: 8 bases; junction bases outside the gene matches: 5. CDR3 length: 13 amino acids. In germline, CDR1 is MNHEY, CDR2 SVGEGT. CDR3 residues: CASSLRGGHEQFF. The CDR3 nucleotides read TGTGCCAGCAGTTTGCGAGGGGGCCATGAGCAGTTCTTC.

This clone occurred once. The chain carries TRBV7-9 and TRBJ1-4; 11 bases map to TRBD1. The CDR3 consists of 17 residues. Germline V lookup: CDR1 SEHNR, CDR2 FQNEAQ (reference sequence). The ends lost 5 bases at V and 3 bases at J; junction bases unmatched: 8. This chain's CDR3 is CASSQPGQGVPNEKLFF. The DNA of the CDR3 is TGTGCCAGCAGCCAACCGGGACAGGGGGTACCTAATGAAAAACTGTTTTTT. Drawing the rest from reference TRBV7-9 and TRBJ1-4, the complete variable domain is DTGVSQNPRHKITKRGQNVTFRCDPISEHNRLYWYRQTLGQGPEFLTYFQNEAQLEKSRLLSDRFSAERPKGSFSTLEIQRTEQGDSAMYLCASSQPGQGVPNEKLFFGSGTQLSVL.

The chain has TRBV10-3 and TRBJ2-3; tentatively, D is TRBD2 (6 bases). Germline loops: CDR1 ENHRY, CDR2 SYGVKD. The CDR3 covers 14 residues. Between the trimmed V and J ends, which lost 4 bases and 1 base, there was a span of 9 bases. The CDR3 region has the DNA TGTGCCATCAGTGCGCGGGGAGGCACAGATACGCAGTATTTT. Amino acids: CAISARGGTDTQYF.

The chain joins TRBV27 to TRBJ1-1; TRBD1 agrees at 8 bases. Germline values: CDR1 MNHEY, CDR2 SMNVEV (reference sequence). There are 13 residues in the CDR3. V lost 8 bases and J lost 1; bases outside the gene matches: 3. CDR3 protein: CASRDRSNTEAFF. CDR3 in DNA: TGTGCCAGCCGGGACAGGTCGAACACTGAAGCTTTCTTT.

The chain combines TRBV12-5 with TRBJ2-1; 14 bases line up with TRBD2. The germline V gene has CDR1 LGHNT and CDR2 FRNRAP. The J segment lost 0 bases and the V segment lost 4 bases, leaving 8 bases of the junction unmatched. This CDR3 has 19 amino acids. The CDR3 spells CASGSPTSGGAHSYNEQFF. The CDR3 DNA sequence: TGTGCTAGTGGTTCGCCGACTAGCGGGGGGGCCCACTCCTACAATGAGCAGTTCTTC.

The CDR3 DNA reads as TGCAGCGTTGAAGAGTACACTGGAAACACCATATATTTT. Amino acid sequence: CSVEEYTGNTIYF. The chain combines TRBV29-1 with TRBJ1-3; D ambiguous. CDR3 length: 13 amino acids. CDR1 and CDR2 (germline): SQVTM, ANQGSEA. Trimming stripped 0 bases from V and 2 bases from J, with 5 bases between.

V and J are TRBV4-1 and TRBJ2-5; 10 nucleotides agree with TRBD2. The V and J ends lost 2 bases and 4 bases, in that order; junction bases with no gene match: 10. CDR1 and CDR2 from the germline V gene are MGHRA and YSYEKL. The CDR3 contains 17 residues. The CDR3 nucleotides are TGCGCCAGCAGCCAACAGGGCTGGGAGCGGGGGGGAGAGACCCAGTACTTC. It specifies CASSQQGWERGGETQYF.

This chain's CDR3 is CASIRTGRSYNEQFF. Written as DNA, the CDR3 is TGTGCCAGCATCAGGACAGGGAGGTCCTACAATGAGCAGTTCTTC. The J gene is TRBJ2-1, the V gene TRBV27, with TRBD1 matching over 8 bases. V was clipped by 7 bases and J by 1 base; unmatched bases: 6. This CDR3 is built from 15 residues. Germline CDR1 and CDR2: MNHEY and SMNVEV (reference sequence).

This clone turned up a few times. The V gene is TRBV5-6, the J gene TRBJ1-6; 9 bases fit TRBD1. Germline CDR1 is SGHDT and CDR2 is YYEEEE. The CDR3 runs to 17 residues. The V gene end was trimmed by 0 bases and the J gene end by 7 bases; junction bases not matched to a gene: 8. DNA of the CDR3: TGTGCCAGCAGCTTGGTCCTAACACAGGGGGCGAATTCACCCCTCCACTTT. Protein: CASSLVLTQGANSPLHF. Full variable domain (remainder filled in from reference TRBV5-6 and TRBJ1-6): DAGVTQSPTHLIKTRGQQVTLRCSPKSGHDTVSWYQQALGQGPQFIFQYYEEEERQRGNFPDRFSGHQFPNYSSELNVNALLLGDSALYLCASSLVLTQGANSPLHFGNGTRLTVT.

V gene TRBV25-1 combines with J gene TRBJ1-1, with D maybe TRBD1 (5 bases). The CDR3 consists of 13 residues. With 10 bases removed from V and 1 base from J, the gap between germline ends came to 13 bases. Germline CDR1 MGHDK, CDR2 SYGVNS. CDR3 bases: TGTGCCAAACAGGACGGCTCGAACACTGAAGCTTTCTTT. Protein sequence: CAKQDGSNTEAFF.

J is TRBJ2-3 and V is TRBV6-5; no reliable D call. The CDR3 consists of 15 residues. Germline V CDR1 and CDR2: MNHEY, SVGAGI. Between the trimmed V and J ends, which lost 0 bases and 1 base, there was a span of 8 bases. CDR3 nucleotides: TGTGCCAGCAGTTACTCTGCCACAGGCACAGATACGCAGTATTTT. Residues: CASSYSATGTDTQYF.

This clone was found once. This sequence joins TRBV5-6 and TRBJ2-7, with 10 nucleotides matching TRBD1. Trimming took 2 bases from V and 5 from J; bases not matched to a gene: 4. CDR1 is SGHDT, CDR2 YYEEEE, per germline. This CDR3 is built from 14 residues. The CDR3 region has the DNA TGTGCCAGCAGCTTAGGGACAGGGGTGGACGAGCAGTACTTC. Its translation is CASSLGTGVDEQYF.

The rearrangement uses TRBV13 and TRBJ2-7; 15 positions agree with TRBD2. The V gene's germline CDR1 is PRHDT and CDR2 FYEKMQ (reference sequence). CDR3 length equals 15 residues. With V trimmed by 5 bases and J by 6 bases, 5 bases remained unmatched. CDR3 region: CASSAGTSGGFEQYF. CDR3 sequence (DNA): TGTGCCAGCAGCGCGGGGACTAGCGGGGGGTTCGAGCAGTACTTC.

The rearrangement joins TRBV5-4 to TRBJ2-7; 7 bases agree with TRBD2. Germline lookup yields CDR1 SGHNT and CDR2 YYREEE (reference sequence). There are 16 residues in the CDR3. The V gene end was trimmed by 3 bases and the J gene end by 4 bases; junction bases not matched to a gene: 13. The CDR3 DNA follows: TGTGCCAGCAGCTCGGGGGGTCGCGGGGTAATATACGAGCAGTACTTC. As protein: CASSSGGRGVIYEQYF.

The J gene is TRBJ1-2, the V gene TRBV7-9; 8 nucleotides line up with TRBD1. There are 14 residues in the CDR3. The trim removed 4 bases at V and 5 bases at J, leaving 6 bases unmatched. Germline CDR1 and CDR2: SEHNR and FQNEAQ (reference sequence). The CDR3 nucleotides read TGTGCCAGCAGCTCGTCGACAGGGGCTTATGGCTACACCTTC. It translates to CASSSSTGAYGYTF.

V gene TRBV7-6 combines with J gene TRBJ2-2, with D possibly matching TRBD2 (7 bases). This CDR3 is 15 amino acids long. The ends were cut back, 3 bases at V and 5 bases at J, with 13 bases in the middle. Germline V lookup: CDR1 SGHVS, CDR2 FNYEAQ. The CDR3 here is CASSLAGAKTGELFF. The CDR3 coding sequence is TGTGCCAGCAGCTTGGCGGGGGCCAAAACCGGGGAGCTGTTTTTT.

This clone was picked up a small number of times. The chain recombines TRBV29-1 with TRBJ1-1; TRBD1 matches at 10 bases. The germline gives CDR1 SQVTM, CDR2 ANQGSEA. With 7 bases clipped from V and 0 bases from J, the junction kept 2 bases outside the gene matches. The CDR3 sequence is 13 residues long. The CDR3 DNA reads TGCAGCGGGACAGGGGGAATGAACACTGAAGCTTTCTTT. This translates into CSGTGGMNTEAFF. The full variable domain, with the rest looked up from reference TRBV29-1 and TRBJ1-1, is SAVISQKPSRDICQRGTSLTIQCQVDSQVTMMFWYRQQPGQSLTLIATANQGSEATYESGFVIDKFPISRPNLTFSTLTVSNMSPEDSSIYLCSGTGGMNTEAFFGQGTRLTVV.

This rearrangement joins TRBV5-1 to TRBJ1-6; the match to TRBD1 covers 8 bases. The J segment lost 7 bases and the V segment lost 3 bases, leaving 3 bases of the junction unmatched. This CDR3 region has 14 residues. From germline, CDR1 is SGHRS and CDR2 YFSETQ. Written as DNA, the CDR3 is TGCGCCAGCAGCTGGGGACAGGACAATTCACCCCTCCACTTT. Translating gives CASSWGQDNSPLHF. The variable domain in full, with the rest retrieved from reference TRBV5-1 and TRBJ1-6, is KAGVTQTPRYLIKTRGQQVTLSCSPISGHRSVSWYQQTPGQGLQFLFEYFSETQRNKGNFPGRFSGRQFSNSRSEMNVSTLELGDSALYLCASSWGQDNSPLHFGNGTRLTVT.

This chain uses TRBV6-6 with TRBJ2-7, with 7 bases matching TRBD1. This CDR3 has 15 residues. From germline, CDR1 is MNHNY and CDR2 SVGAGI (reference sequence). The V and J ends lost 6 bases and 2 bases, in that order; junction bases with no gene match: 10. This CDR3 reads CASRGRDSRPYEQYF. DNA of the CDR3: TGTGCCAGCAGGGGTCGGGACAGCCGTCCCTACGAGCAGTACTTC.

The chain links TRBV19 to TRBJ1-4; D is ambiguous. The V gene lost 6 bases and the J gene lost 6 bases, with 14 bases spanning the gap. The CDR3 has 14 residues. CDR1 and CDR2 (germline): LNHDA, SQIVND (reference sequence). The DNA for the CDR3 is TGTGCCAGTAGGTCCCGGAGGCCGGATGAAAAACTGTTTTTT. It encodes CASRSRRPDEKLFF.

This chain joins TRBV14 and TRBJ1-6; D gene uncertain. Looked up from germline, CDR1 is SGHDN and CDR2 is FVKESK. The CDR3 runs to 15 residues. Deletions cut 0 bases from V and 13 bases from J, with 16 bases between. The chain's CDR3 is CASSQETGSTAPLHF. CDR3 DNA: TGTGCCAGCAGCCAAGAGACTGGGTCTACCGCGCCCCTCCACTTT.

The genes are TRBV9 and TRBJ2-3, with D perhaps TRBD2 (7 bases). This CDR3 spans 16 amino acids. Trimming took off 5 bases at V and 1 base at J, with 17 bases between the two ends. Germline V gene sequence: CDR1 SGDLS, CDR2 YYNGEE. The CDR3 loop reads CASSAVGGGRTDTQYF. CDR3 DNA: TGTGCCAGCAGTGCGGTAGGCGGGGGCCGCACAGATACGCAGTATTTT.